The 4 T cell receptor beta chains reported below all come from one sample, sequenced in a study of T cells in Graves' hyperthyroidism and ophthalmopathy. Template material for amplifying TCR beta CDR3 regions consisted of RNA transcripts. First-round RT-PCR of the TCR CDR3 relied on the HTBI primer set. TCRdb re-called the multiplex PCR reads with MiXCR, one entry per CDR3 protein. Of approximately 560,000 distinct CDR3 sequences in the sample, 46% are singletons; the top ten hold roughly 8.2%. Specimen: peripheral blood or thyroid tissue (not recorded which). The receptors derive from a woman aged 18-30 years with Graves' hyperthyroidism.

This clonotype was observed at least ten times. This chain links TRBV7-9 with TRBJ2-5; TRBD1 agrees at 9 bases. This CDR3 contains 13 residues. The V segment lost 7 bases and the J segment 4 bases; nucleotides outside the gene matches: 4. Per germline, CDR1 SEHNR and CDR2 FQNEAQ (reference sequence). CDR3 coding DNA: TGTGCCAGCATGAGGGACAGGGCAGAGACCCAGTACTTC. It codes for CASMRDRAETQYF.

The chain uses TRBV24-1 and TRBJ1-2; a possible D gene is TRBD1 (5 bases). CDR1 is KGHDR, CDR2 SFDVKD, per germline. This CDR3 region has 13 residues. V was trimmed by 3 bases and J by 9 bases, leaving 13 bases between them. The CDR3, as DNA: TGTGCCACCAGTGATGCCGGGACGTCCAGCTACACCTTC. It codes for CATSDAGTSSYTF.

This clonotype appeared a single time. J is TRBJ1-1 and V is TRBV11-1, with unresolved D. The CDR3 is 18 residues long. V was shortened by 7 bases and J by 1 base, with 25 bases between the two germline ends. The germline V gene has CDR1 SGHAT and CDR2 FQDESV (reference sequence). CDR3: CASNPFPRDLRENTEAFF. Here the CDR3 DNA reads TGTGCCAGCAACCCCTTTCCTAGAGATCTGCGGGAGAACACTGAAGCTTTCTTT.

This chain uses TRBV10-3 with TRBJ2-5, with 12 bases that match TRBD2. J was trimmed by 5 bases and V by 10 bases; bases with no gene match: 11. The V gene's germline CDR1 is ENHRY and CDR2 SYGVKD. This CDR3 is 15 amino acids long. CDR3 loop: CASSDGLAGRETQYF. CDR3 DNA: TGTGCCAGCAGCGACGGACTAGCGGGAAGGGAGACCCAGTACTTC.